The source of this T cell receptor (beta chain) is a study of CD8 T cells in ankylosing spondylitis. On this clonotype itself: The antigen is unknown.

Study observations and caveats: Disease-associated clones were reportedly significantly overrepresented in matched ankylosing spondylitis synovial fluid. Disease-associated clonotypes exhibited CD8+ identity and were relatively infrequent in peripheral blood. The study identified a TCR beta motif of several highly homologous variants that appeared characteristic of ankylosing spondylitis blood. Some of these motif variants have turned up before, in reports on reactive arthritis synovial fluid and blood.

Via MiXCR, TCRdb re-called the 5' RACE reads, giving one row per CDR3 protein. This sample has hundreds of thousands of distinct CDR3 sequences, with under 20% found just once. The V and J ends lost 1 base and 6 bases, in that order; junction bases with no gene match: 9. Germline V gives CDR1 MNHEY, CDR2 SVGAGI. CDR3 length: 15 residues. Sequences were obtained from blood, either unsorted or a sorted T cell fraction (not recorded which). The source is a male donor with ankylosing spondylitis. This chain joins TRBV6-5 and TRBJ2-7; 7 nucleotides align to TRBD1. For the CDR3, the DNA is TGTGCCAGCAGTTACTTGCACACAGGGGAAGGCGAGCAGTACTTC. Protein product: CASSYLHTGEGEQYF.